These 11 T cell receptor beta chains were sequenced from one sample in a study of blood T cell repertoires in COVID-19. The table came from immunoSEQ multiplex PCR; TCRdb's copy has only in-frame clones and leaves some out. There are about 15,000 clones in the sample; around nine tenths occur only once, and around 30% lies in the top ten. The specimen sequenced was peripheral blood. The receptors derive from a human donor in a cohort sampled during active COVID-19.

This chain joins TRBV18 and TRBJ2-3; TRBD1 matches 9 bases. CDR3 length: 15 amino acids. Trimming took 3 bases from V and 4 from J; bases not matched to a gene: 5. Germline V gene lookup returns CDR1 KGHSH and CDR2 LQKENI. The CDR3 DNA reads as TGTGCCAGCTCACCTGGGGGACAGGGATCAGATACGCAGTATTTT. Residues: CASSPGGQGSDTQYF.

This chain joins TRBV10-1 and TRBJ2-5; 7 bases match TRBD1. Germline values: CDR1 WNHNN, CDR2 SYGVQD (reference sequence). V trimming: 8 bases; J trimming: 4 bases; junction bases outside the gene matches: 7. CDR3 length: 13 amino acids. The CDR3 is CASQTGSGETQYF. CDR3 nucleotide sequence: TGCGCCAGCCAGACAGGGAGTGGAGAGACCCAGTACTTC.

V usage is TRBV11-1 and J usage is TRBJ2-7; TRBD1 aligns across 8 bases. The V segment lost 5 bases and the J segment 3 bases; nucleotides outside the gene matches: 6. CDR1 and CDR2 from the germline V gene are SGHAT and FQDESV (reference sequence). The CDR3 totals 14 residues. For the CDR3, the DNA is TGTGCCAGCAGCGTGGGACAGGCCTTCTACGAGCAGTACTTC. Its translation: CASSVGQAFYEQYF.

The rearrangement joins TRBV4-1 to TRBJ2-7; D is unclear. Germline loops: CDR1 MGHRA, CDR2 YSYEKL. The germline V and J ends were trimmed by 0 bases and 0 bases, with 9 bases remaining between them. The CDR3 is made up of 15 amino acids. CDR3 DNA sequence: TGCGCCAGCAGCCAAGAACAGACAAGCTCCTACGAGCAGTACTTC. Protein product: CASSQEQTSSYEQYF.

The chain has TRBV28 and TRBJ1-2, with D uncertain. CDR1 and CDR2 from the germline V gene are MDHEN and SYDVKM. This CDR3 has 15 residues. Trimming shortened V by 1 base and J by 7 bases, and 16 bases separated the two germline ends. CDR3: CASSLSLGRAFGYTF. The CDR3, as DNA: TGTGCCAGCAGTTTATCACTAGGCCGGGCCTTTGGCTACACCTTC.

This sequence joins TRBV4-1 and TRBJ2-2, with D perhaps TRBD2 (6 bases). Germline CDR1 reads MGHRA; CDR2 reads YSYEKL. This CDR3 comprises 16 residues. Trimming took off 0 bases at V and 3 bases at J, with 11 bases between the two ends. As DNA, the CDR3 is TGCGCCAGCAGCCAAGATAGAGGAGGGTACACCGGGGAGCTGTTTTTT. This sequence encodes CASSQDRGGYTGELFF.

The rearrangement links TRBV5-1 to TRBJ1-1; 7 bases align to TRBD1. The CDR3 has 13 residues. Germline-derived CDR1 and CDR2 are SGHRS and YFSETQ. V gave up 8 bases and J gave up 1 base; unmatched junction bases: 5. The chain's CDR3 is CASGTDSNTEAFF. The CDR3 bases are TGCGCCAGTGGGACAGACTCGAACACTGAAGCTTTCTTT. Drawing the rest from reference TRBV5-1 and TRBJ1-1, the complete variable domain is KAGVTQTPRYLIKTRGQQVTLSCSPISGHRSVSWYQQTPGQGLQFLFEYFSETQRNKGNFPGRFSGRQFSNSRSEMNVSTLELGDSALYLCASGTDSNTEAFFGQGTRLTVV.

The V and J genes are TRBV6-5 and TRBJ1-6; 8 bases match TRBD1. This CDR3 region has 15 residues. After removal of 7 bases from V and 9 bases from J, the junction contained 11 bases not matched to a gene. Germline CDR1 and CDR2: MNHEY and SVGAGI. The CDR3 reads CASNNRQGFSSPLHF. The DNA of the CDR3 is TGTGCCAGCAACAACCGACAGGGGTTCAGTTCACCCCTCCACTTT.

This chain connects TRBV13 to TRBJ2-3; D is unclear. This CDR3 is 16 amino acids long. With 1 base removed from V and 2 bases from J, the gap between germline ends came to 13 bases. Germline CDR1 and CDR2: PRHDT and FYEKMQ (reference sequence). In nucleotides, the CDR3 is TGTGCCAGCAGCTTAGCCTCCGACGGGTACACAGATACGCAGTATTTT. Its translation: CASSLASDGYTDTQYF.

J is TRBJ1-1 and V is TRBV6-5; 8 bases line up with TRBD1. In germline, CDR1 is MNHEY, CDR2 SVGAGI. The CDR3 is 15 residues long. The trim removed 8 bases at V and 9 bases at J, leaving 17 bases unmatched. CDR3 nucleotides: TGTGCCAGCCTACCCCCAGGGGGCGAGGTCAAAAAAGCTTTCTTT. It yields the protein CASLPPGGEVKKAFF.

In this sample, this clone turned up once. The chain combines TRBV2 with TRBJ2-2; the D gene is possibly TRBD2 (5 bases). The CDR3 runs to 12 residues. From germline, CDR1 is SNHLY and CDR2 FYNNEI. The germline V and J ends were trimmed by 8 bases and 4 bases, with 8 bases remaining between them. The CDR3 loop reads CASGAVTGELFF. CDR3 nucleotide sequence: TGTGCCAGCGGAGCGGTCACCGGGGAGCTGTTTTTT.